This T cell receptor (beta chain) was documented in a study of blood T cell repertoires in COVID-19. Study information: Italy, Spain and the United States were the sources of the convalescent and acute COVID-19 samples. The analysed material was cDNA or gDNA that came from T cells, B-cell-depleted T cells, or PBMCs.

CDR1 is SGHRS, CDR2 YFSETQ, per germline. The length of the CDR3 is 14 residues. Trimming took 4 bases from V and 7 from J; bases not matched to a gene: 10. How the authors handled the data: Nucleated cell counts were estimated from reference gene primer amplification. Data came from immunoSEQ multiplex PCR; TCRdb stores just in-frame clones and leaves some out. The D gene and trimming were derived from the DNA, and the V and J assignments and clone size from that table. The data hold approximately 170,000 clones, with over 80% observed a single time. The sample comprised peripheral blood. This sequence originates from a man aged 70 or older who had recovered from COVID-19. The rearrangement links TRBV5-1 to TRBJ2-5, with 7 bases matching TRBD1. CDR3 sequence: CASSEQGLDGTQYF. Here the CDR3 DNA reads TGCGCCAGCAGCGAACAGGGGCTAGACGGGACCCAGTACTTC.